These 21 T cell receptor beta chains originate from one sample sequenced in a study of blood T cell repertoires in COVID-19. Only in-frame clones appear in the TCRdb table, and some are missing; sequencing was by immunoSEQ multiplex PCR. Counted here are roughly 200,000 clones, about 86% occurring once; the ten biggest clones make up approximately 2.8%. Sequencing was done on a sample of PBMCs or T cells enriched from blood (not recorded which). These receptors all come from a woman between 45 and 65 years old in a cohort exposed to, infected with or recovered from COVID-19 (not recorded which).

This rearrangement joins TRBV28 to TRBJ1-1; no clear D gene. V lost 3 bases and J lost 1, with 9 bases in between. The CDR3 spans 14 residues. From germline, CDR1 is MDHEN and CDR2 SYDVKM. The CDR3 loop is CASSLVQSNTEAFF. The CDR3 DNA follows: TGTGCCAGCAGTTTGGTCCAGTCGAACACTGAAGCTTTCTTT.

This clone showed up just once. The CDR3 spells CASSLAPGGDTEAFF. CDR3 nucleotide sequence: TGTGCCAGCAGCTTAGCGCCAGGGGGAGACACTGAAGCTTTCTTT. The chain links TRBV7-9 to TRBJ1-1; 7 nucleotides match TRBD1. The CDR3 spans 15 residues. Germline trimming cut 0 bases from V and 3 bases from J; bases unmatched to any gene: 4. Looked up from germline, CDR1 is SEHNR and CDR2 is FQNEAQ (reference sequence).

Written as DNA, the CDR3 is TGCGCCAGCAGCTTGGGAGGACAGGGAAATCCCGGGGAGCTGTTTTTT. Amino acid sequence: CASSLGGQGNPGELFF. The chain combines TRBV5-1 with TRBJ2-2; 8 bases line up with TRBD1. In germline, CDR1 is SGHRS, CDR2 YFSETQ. The CDR3 length is 16 residues. V trimming: 0 bases; J trimming: 6 bases; junction bases outside the gene matches: 7.

The chain employs TRBV27 and TRBJ1-5; possible D gene TRBD1, 6 bases. The CDR3 is 14 amino acids. Germline V gene lookup returns CDR1 MNHEY and CDR2 SMNVEV (reference sequence). Trimming cost V 6 bases and J 4 bases, with 13 bases left between them. The CDR3 spells CASSKGQGNQPQHF. Here the CDR3 DNA reads TGTGCCAGCAGCAAGGGGCAGGGGAATCAGCCCCAGCATTTT.

V and J are TRBV5-1 and TRBJ2-2; D call uncertain. Germline CDR1 is SGHRS and CDR2 is YFSETQ. V dropped 0 bases and J dropped 5 bases, with 11 bases sitting between them. This CDR3 has 15 residues. The CDR3 coding sequence is TGCGCCAGCAGCTTGGACCTGCTCAGTACCGGGGAGCTGTTTTTT. This translates into CASSLDLLSTGELFF.

V and J are TRBV11-2 and TRBJ2-7, with 14 bases matching TRBD2. Germline V gene sequence: CDR1 SGHAT, CDR2 FQNNGV. V was pared by 4 bases and J by 0 bases, with 11 bases of the junction left unmatched. This CDR3 is built from 19 residues. The CDR3 coding sequence is TGTGCCAGCAGCTCCCGGACTAGCGGGGGGCCTAGGAGCTCCTACGAGCAGTACTTC. This translates into CASSSRTSGGPRSSYEQYF.

This clone was observed once. The rearrangement uses TRBV21-1 and TRBJ1-1. TRBV21-1 constitutes a pseudogene. The CDR3 consists of 13 residues. The CDR3 region is CASSGTENTEAFF. CDR3 nucleotide sequence: TGTGCCAGCTCCGGGACTGAGAACACTGAAGCTTTCTTT.

The genes are TRBV11-2 and TRBJ1-3; no reliable D call. This CDR3 is built from 14 residues. Trimming cost V 6 bases and J 0 bases, with 9 bases left between them. Germline lookup yields CDR1 SGHAT and CDR2 FQNNGV. The CDR3 coding sequence is TGTGCCAGCAGACCCGGGATCTCTGGAAACACCATATATTTT. It translates to CASRPGISGNTIYF. Full variable domain (rest looked up from reference TRBV11-2 and TRBJ1-3): EAGVAQSPRYKIIEKRQSVAFWCNPISGHATLYWYQQILGQGPKLLIQFQNNGVVDDSQLPKDRFSAERLKGVDSTLKIQPAKLEDSAVYLCASRPGISGNTIYFGEGSWLTVV.

The chain carries TRBV2 and TRBJ1-2; tentatively, D is TRBD1 (6 bases). Trimming cost V 7 bases and J 2 bases, with 14 bases left between them. Germline CDR1 SNHLY, CDR2 FYNNEI. The CDR3 loop spans 14 amino acids. In DNA form, the CDR3 reads TGTGCCAGCACCCTCGGGCAGGGGAACTATGGCTACACCTTC. It specifies CASTLGQGNYGYTF.

The chain couples TRBV19 to TRBJ1-2; D gene uncertain. There are 13 residues in the CDR3. The V end was cut by 5 bases, the J end by 8 bases, with 15 bases between. Germline V gene sequence: CDR1 LNHDA, CDR2 SQIVND (reference sequence). In nucleotides, the CDR3 is TGTGCCAGTAGTTCCATGGCACTATCCGGCTACACCTTC. Translating gives CASSSMALSGYTF.

The sample holds a few counts of this clone. The genes are TRBV19 and TRBJ1-1; D not certain. There are 15 residues in the CDR3. Trimming left V 3 bases short and J 1 base short, with 12 bases between. Germline assignment: CDR1 LNHDA and CDR2 SQIVND (reference sequence). CDR3 in DNA: TGTGCCAGTAGTATCGGTCTTTCAGGGAACACTGAAGCTTTCTTT. It translates to CASSIGLSGNTEAFF.

As to this clone: This same CDR3 is encoded by further DNA sequences in the sample. The chain uses TRBV5-1 and TRBJ2-3; TRBD1 matches at 8 bases. V was pared by 0 bases and J by 6 bases, with 3 bases of the junction left unmatched. Germline CDR1 reads SGHRS; CDR2 reads YFSETQ. The length of the CDR3 is 14 residues. CDR3 sequence reads: CASSLGQGLDTQYF. DNA of the CDR3: TGCGCCAGCAGCTTGGGACAGGGGCTGGATACGCAGTATTTT.

J is TRBJ2-7 and V is TRBV7-6, with 8 bases identical to TRBD2. This CDR3 has 16 amino acids. Germline CDR1 SGHVS, CDR2 FNYEAQ. V was clipped by 5 bases and J by 5 bases; unmatched bases: 14. The CDR3 DNA sequence: TGTGCCAGCAGCCCCGCCTCCGGACTAGCCAGGAACGAGCAGTACTTC. Protein product: CASSPASGLARNEQYF.

In nucleotides, the CDR3 is TGTGCCAGCAGCCTGACAAACACTGAAGCTTTCTTT. It codes for CASSLTNTEAFF. The chain has TRBV11-2 and TRBJ1-1, with D hard to call. The V gene lost 5 bases and the J gene lost 2 bases, with 6 bases spanning the gap. This CDR3 region has 12 residues. The germline V gene encodes CDR1 SGHAT and CDR2 FQNNGV.

This clone was seen a single time. For the CDR3, the DNA is TGTGCCAGTAGTATAGATCTGAGCCCAGGGAACTATGGCTACACCTTC. Protein sequence: CASSIDLSPGNYGYTF. V and J are TRBV19 and TRBJ1-2, with D perhaps TRBD1 (5 bases). CDR1 and CDR2 from the germline V gene are LNHDA and SQIVND (reference sequence). Trimming removed 0 bases from V and 2 bases from J, with 13 bases in between. The CDR3 is 16 residues long.

The CDR3 DNA is TGTGCCAGCAGTCCGGGACAAATGAACACTGAAGCTTTCTTT. Its protein is CASSPGQMNTEAFF. The rearrangement uses TRBV6-5 and TRBJ1-1, with a weak D call TRBD1 (6 bases). With 5 bases removed from V and 0 bases from J, the gap between germline ends came to 10 bases. There are 14 residues in the CDR3. Germline CDR1 MNHEY, CDR2 SVGAGI.

V is TRBV18 and J is TRBJ2-7; 12 nucleotides line up with TRBD1. Germline V lookup: CDR1 KGHSH, CDR2 LQKENI. V lost 6 bases to trimming and J lost 3 bases; unmatched junction nucleotides: 3. The CDR3 covers 14 residues. Here the CDR3 reads CASSGTGGLYEQYF. CDR3 nucleotides: TGTGCCAGCTCCGGGACAGGGGGCCTCTACGAGCAGTACTTC.

The genes are TRBV5-1 and TRBJ2-1; maybe TRBD1 (5 bases). V was shortened by 8 bases and J by 2 bases, with 17 bases between the two germline ends. There are 15 residues in the CDR3. Germline V lookup: CDR1 SGHRS, CDR2 YFSETQ. The CDR3 sequence: CASLDSPDPYNEQFF. For the CDR3, the DNA is TGCGCCAGTTTAGACAGCCCAGACCCCTACAATGAGCAGTTCTTC.

The chain joins TRBV19 to TRBJ1-5; 8 bases align to TRBD1. The CDR3 runs 15 residues. The V and J ends lost 4 bases and 6 bases, in that order; junction bases with no gene match: 8. CDR1 LNHDA and CDR2 SQIVND come from the germline V gene (reference sequence). This CDR3 reads CASSTDRVGSQPQHF. The CDR3 bases are TGTGCCAGTAGTACGGACAGGGTAGGAAGTCAGCCCCAGCATTTT.

Only one count was recorded for this clone. The CDR3 region has the DNA TGTGCCAGCAGTGAACAACAGGGGCTAATGAACACTGAAGCTTTCTTT. Translation: CASSEQQGLMNTEAFF. The chain is built from TRBV6-1 and TRBJ1-1; TRBD1 agrees at 7 bases. V lost 2 bases and J lost 0; bases outside the gene matches: 6. The germline V gene has CDR1 MNHNS and CDR2 SASEGT. The CDR3 totals 16 residues.

V gene TRBV19 combines with J gene TRBJ1-2; 7 bases map to TRBD1. The CDR3 is 14 residues long. V lost 7 bases and J lost 1; bases outside the gene matches: 6. From germline, CDR1 is LNHDA and CDR2 SQIVND (reference sequence). CDR3 nucleotides: TGTGCCAGTACCCCACAGGGGAGTAACTATGGCTACACCTTC. This codes for CASTPQGSNYGYTF.